Below, 27 T cell receptor beta chains from the same sample are listed, as sequenced in a study of graft-versus-host responses after intestinal transplantation. This table comes from immunoSEQ multiplex PCR, and its TCRdb copy is limited to in-frame clones, with some not included. The table has 70,000 or so clones, approximately 87% seen once. These TCRs' antigens remain unknown. The sequenced sample was unstimulated CD4+ T cells sorted from spleen or lymph node cells, obtained before transplant. The receptor source for this set is a human donor who was the organ donor for an intestinal transplant.

This chain joins TRBV29-1 and TRBJ2-1; tentatively, D is TRBD2 (5 bases). The CDR3 length is 12 residues. The germline gives CDR1 SQVTM, CDR2 ANQGSEA. V lost 4 bases and J lost 4, with 8 bases in between. CDR3 in DNA: TGCAGCGTTGGTACTAGTTACAATGAGCAGTTCTTC. This encodes CSVGTSYNEQFF.

The CDR3 spells CASSHDRVRGGYTF. As DNA, the CDR3 is TGCGCCAGCAGCCACGACAGGGTGAGAGGTGGCTACACCTTC. The chain carries TRBV4-1 and TRBJ1-2; 7 positions agree with TRBD1. The ends lost 3 bases at V and 7 bases at J; junction bases unmatched: 8. This CDR3 is 14 amino acids long. Germline V gene sequence: CDR1 MGHRA, CDR2 YSYEKL.

The chain uses TRBV7-2 and TRBJ2-5; D might be TRBD2 (6 bases). Germline-derived CDR1 and CDR2 are SGHTA and FQGNSA. The CDR3 is 14 amino acids. Trimming removed 1 base at V and 7 bases at J, with 13 bases between. CDR3 sequence reads: CASSLGREVGTQYF. The CDR3, as DNA: TGTGCCAGCAGCTTAGGGAGGGAGGTGGGGACCCAGTACTTC.

V and J are TRBV7-9 and TRBJ2-5; 7 bases align to TRBD1. The CDR3 has 15 residues. Germline V CDR1 and CDR2: SEHNR, FQNEAQ (reference sequence). The J segment lost 6 bases and the V segment lost 4 bases, leaving 11 bases of the junction unmatched. CDR3 amino acids: CASSSELQGKQTQYF. The CDR3 DNA sequence: TGTGCCAGCAGCTCGGAATTACAGGGGAAGCAGACCCAGTACTTC.

The V gene is TRBV5-1, the J gene TRBJ2-1; unclear D gene. The CDR3 has 13 amino acids. V lost 0 bases and J lost 6, with 7 bases in between. CDR1 is SGHRS, CDR2 YFSETQ, per germline. CDR3 sequence: CASSLVVFNEQFF. As DNA, the CDR3 is TGCGCCAGCAGCTTGGTAGTCTTCAATGAGCAGTTCTTC.

This clone showed up just once. The chain recombines TRBV7-9 with TRBJ1-1; 7 nucleotides match TRBD1. The CDR3 spans 14 residues. In germline, CDR1 is SEHNR, CDR2 FQNEAQ (reference sequence). J lost 3 bases, V lost 3 bases, and 4 bases had no gene match. The CDR3 nucleotides read TGTGCCAGCAGCTTCTCTCAGGGGGACACTGAAGCTTTCTTT. Translated, it gives CASSFSQGDTEAFF.

The chain employs TRBV10-3 and TRBJ2-5, with 11 bases identical to TRBD1. CDR3 length equals 17 residues. Germline CDR1 ENHRY, CDR2 SYGVKD. V dropped 6 bases and J dropped 2; count of bases not matched to a gene: 11. CDR3 residues: CAIRGGQGARGQETQYF. The CDR3 DNA reads TGTGCCATCAGGGGCGGACAGGGGGCGCGGGGGCAAGAGACCCAGTACTTC.

The chain has TRBV29-1 and TRBJ1-1; no clear D gene. V lost 7 bases and J lost 0, with 9 bases in between. Germline CDR1 is SQVTM and CDR2 is ANQGSEA. This CDR3 has 12 residues. This chain's CDR3 is CSGHQVNTEAFF. The CDR3 coding sequence is TGCAGCGGCCACCAGGTGAACACTGAAGCTTTCTTT.

This clone was picked up one time. The chain has TRBV27 and TRBJ2-3; 7 bases map to TRBD1. The length of the CDR3 is 12 residues. V shed 4 bases and J 6 bases; nucleotides not matched to a gene: 1. Germline-derived CDR1 and CDR2 are MNHEY and SMNVEV (reference sequence). CDR3 coding DNA: TGTGCCAGCAGTTCACAGGGGGATACGCAGTATTTT. This translates into CASSSQGDTQYF.

CDR3 DNA sequence: TGCGCCAGCAGTAAGGGACAGGGGGCGACAGCTTTCTTT. It specifies CASSKGQGATAFF. The chain is built from TRBV5-1 and TRBJ1-1, with 12 bases aligning to TRBD1. Germline V gene data show CDR1 as SGHRS and CDR2 as YFSETQ. The CDR3 is 13 residues long. V shed 5 bases and J 10 bases; nucleotides not matched to a gene: 6. The full variable domain, completed using reference TRBV5-1 and TRBJ1-1, is KAGVTQTPRYLIKTRGQQVTLSCSPISGHRSVSWYQQTPGQGLQFLFEYFSETQRNKGNFPGRFSGRQFSNSRSEMNVSTLELGDSALYLCASSKGQGATAFFGQGTRLTVV.

This chain joins TRBV11-2 and TRBJ1-6; no firm D call. Germline loops: CDR1 SGHAT, CDR2 FQNNGV. Trimming pared 3 bases from V and 5 bases from J, leaving 8 bases between. The CDR3 totals 14 residues. As DNA, the CDR3 is TGTGCCAGCAGCTTGCAACAGAATAATTCACCCCTCCACTTT. Its protein product is CASSLQQNNSPLHF.

The chain employs TRBV7-9 and TRBJ1-4; 8 nucleotides line up with TRBD1. The ends lost 5 bases at V and 3 bases at J; junction bases unmatched: 2. Per germline, CDR1 SEHNR and CDR2 FQNEAQ (reference sequence). The CDR3 is 14 amino acids. The CDR3 DNA reads TGTGCCAGCAGCCTGACAGGGGCTAATGAAAAACTGTTTTTT. This gives the protein CASSLTGANEKLFF.

Details on this clone: The same CDR3 is also encoded by other DNA sequences in this sample. V is TRBV6-5 and J is TRBJ2-5, with TRBD2 matching 7 bases. Germline V gives CDR1 MNHEY, CDR2 SVGAGI. V dropped 2 bases and J dropped 2; count of bases not matched to a gene: 8. The CDR3 runs to 16 residues. The CDR3 here is CASSYGSGGGQETQYF. CDR3 DNA sequence: TGTGCCAGCAGTTACGGTTCCGGGGGAGGGCAAGAGACCCAGTACTTC.

This sequence joins TRBV5-4 and TRBJ1-6, with 8 bases matching TRBD1. Per the germline V gene, CDR1 is SGHNT and CDR2 is YYREEE (reference sequence). Trimming removed 2 bases from V and 5 bases from J; junction bases left unmatched: 3. There are 15 residues in the CDR3. Written as DNA, the CDR3 is TGTGCCAGCAGCTTCCAGACAGGGGATAATTCACCCCTCCACTTT. Translation: CASSFQTGDNSPLHF.

This clone was seen just once. The J gene is TRBJ2-2, the V gene TRBV2; TRBD1 is a possible D gene (5 bases). CDR1 and CDR2 from the germline V gene are SNHLY and FYNNEI. This CDR3 has 14 amino acids. Trimming took 5 bases from V and 6 from J, leaving 13 bases between them. The CDR3 nucleotides read TGTGCCAGCAGTTTCCAGGGTTCACCCGGGGAGCTGTTTTTT. This gives the protein CASSFQGSPGELFF.

The chain carries TRBV27 and TRBJ2-3; 8 bases match TRBD1. The V gene end was trimmed by 4 bases and the J gene end by 0 bases; junction bases not matched to a gene: 3. Per the germline V gene, CDR1 is MNHEY and CDR2 is SMNVEV (reference sequence). The CDR3 length is 15 residues. The CDR3 loop reads CASSSDRGSTDTQYF. CDR3 DNA: TGTGCCAGCAGTTCCGACAGGGGTAGCACAGATACGCAGTATTTT.

The V gene is TRBV6-1, the J gene TRBJ1-4, with 7 positions matching TRBD1. The trim removed 6 bases at V and 4 bases at J, leaving 5 bases unmatched. Looked up from germline, CDR1 is MNHNS and CDR2 is SASEGT. This CDR3 region has 14 residues. Here the CDR3 reads CASSSGQLNEKLFF. For the CDR3, the DNA is TGTGCCAGCAGCTCGGGACAGCTTAATGAAAAACTGTTTTTT.

The chain is built from TRBV27 and TRBJ2-3; the match to TRBD2 covers 16 bases. Germline V gives CDR1 MNHEY, CDR2 SMNVEV (reference sequence). V trimming: 7 bases; J trimming: 2 bases; junction bases outside the gene matches: 12. The CDR3 is 19 amino acids. CDR3 DNA sequence: TGTGCCAGCAACCTCCTGGGACTAGCGGGGGGGAAAACCACAGATACGCAGTATTTT. This encodes CASNLLGLAGGKTTDTQYF.

In nucleotides, the CDR3 is TGCAGCGTGGAGGGTTCAGGGAACTATGGCTACACCTTC. As protein: CSVEGSGNYGYTF. This rearrangement joins TRBV29-1 to TRBJ1-2; D is possibly TRBD1 (5 bases). Trimming took off 6 bases at V and 2 bases at J, with 13 bases between the two ends. CDR1 and CDR2 from the germline V gene are SQVTM and ANQGSEA. This CDR3 region has 13 residues.

This clone was detected only once. This chain links TRBV5-1 with TRBJ2-1; D gene unclear. The germline V and J ends were trimmed by 0 bases and 5 bases, with 6 bases remaining between them. Germline loops: CDR1 SGHRS, CDR2 YFSETQ. The CDR3 has 13 residues. CDR3: CASSLVRDNEQFF. DNA of the CDR3: TGCGCCAGCAGCTTGGTCCGGGACAATGAGCAGTTCTTC.

This chain links TRBV14 with TRBJ2-3; TRBD1 aligns across 7 bases. V lost 4 bases to trimming and J lost 1 base; unmatched junction nucleotides: 8. Germline CDR1 reads SGHDN; CDR2 reads FVKESK. The CDR3 is made up of 16 amino acids. The DNA of the CDR3 is TGTGCCAGCAGCCTTGGACAGGCGGTTGGCACAGATACGCAGTATTTT. Protein: CASSLGQAVGTDTQYF.

The rearrangement uses TRBV5-1 and TRBJ2-3, with 7 bases lining up with TRBD2. The V gene end was trimmed by 6 bases and the J gene end by 2 bases; junction bases not matched to a gene: 3. The CDR3 loop spans 13 amino acids. The germline V gene encodes CDR1 SGHRS and CDR2 YFSETQ. CDR3 in DNA: TGCGCCAGCAACCGGGGGGTCACAGATACGCAGTATTTT. This gives the protein CASNRGVTDTQYF.

The V call is TRBV7-8, the J call TRBJ2-7, with D perhaps TRBD1 (6 bases). Germline lookup yields CDR1 SGHVS and CDR2 FQNEAQ. The ends were cut back, 5 bases at V and 2 bases at J, with 16 bases in the middle. The CDR3 extends over 15 amino acids. The CDR3 nucleotides read TGTGCCAGCAGCCCAAACAGGGTCAAGACCTACGAGCAGTACGTC. Translation: CASSPNRVKTYEQYV.

This clone occurred once. V gene TRBV29-1 combines with J gene TRBJ1-2, with TRBD1 matching over 12 bases. Unmatched junction bases numbered 20, after V lost 4 bases and J lost 5 bases. The germline V gene has CDR1 SQVTM and CDR2 ANQGSEA. The CDR3 covers 19 residues. This CDR3 reads CSVVGTPRGQGAPGYGYTF. CDR3 nucleotides: TGCAGCGTTGTTGGTACGCCCAGGGGACAGGGGGCGCCAGGGTATGGCTACACCTTC.

The chain carries TRBV2 and TRBJ1-4; TRBD1 is a possible D gene (5 bases). V lost 7 bases, J lost 6 bases, and 15 bases lay in between. Germline assignment: CDR1 SNHLY and CDR2 FYNNEI. The CDR3 sequence is 14 residues long. CDR3 amino acids: CASTIHRGDEKLFF. Here the CDR3 DNA reads TGTGCCAGCACTATACACCGGGGGGATGAAAAACTGTTTTTT.

This clone has just one count. The chain employs TRBV15 and TRBJ1-5; D is unclear. Germline V gene lookup returns CDR1 LNHNV and CDR2 YYDKDF (reference sequence). V was trimmed by 0 bases and J by 3 bases, leaving 9 bases between them. This CDR3 contains 15 residues. For the CDR3, the DNA is TGTGCCACCAGCAGAGATCAACAGTACAATCAGCCCCAGCATTTT. This encodes CATSRDQQYNQPQHF. The entire variable domain, with the rest obtained from reference TRBV15 and TRBJ1-5, is as follows: DAMVIQNPRYQVTQFGKPVTLSCSQTLNHNVMYWYQQKSSQAPKLLFHYYDKDFNNEADTPDNFQSRRPNTSFCFLDIRSPGLGDTAMYLCATSRDQQYNQPQHFGDGTRLSIL.

The chain carries TRBV28 and TRBJ2-2, with a possible D match to TRBD2 (5 bases). V was pared by 8 bases and J by 7 bases, with 5 bases between. The CDR3 is 10 residues long. CDR1 and CDR2 (germline): MDHEN, SYDVKM. The CDR3 DNA sequence: TGTGCCAGCCGGGGCGGGGAGCTGTTTTTT. Protein product: CASRGGELFF.